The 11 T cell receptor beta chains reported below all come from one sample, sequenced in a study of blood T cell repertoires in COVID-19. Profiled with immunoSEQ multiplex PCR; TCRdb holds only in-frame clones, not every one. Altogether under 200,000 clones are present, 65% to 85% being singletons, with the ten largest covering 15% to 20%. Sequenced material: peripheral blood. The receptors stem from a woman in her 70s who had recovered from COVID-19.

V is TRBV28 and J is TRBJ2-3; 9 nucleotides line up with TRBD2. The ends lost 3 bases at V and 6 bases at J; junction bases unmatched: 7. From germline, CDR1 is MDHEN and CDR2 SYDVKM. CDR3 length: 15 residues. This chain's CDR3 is CASSLISGSGDTQYF. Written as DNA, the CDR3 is TGTGCCAGCAGTTTGATTAGCGGGAGCGGTGATACGCAGTATTTT.

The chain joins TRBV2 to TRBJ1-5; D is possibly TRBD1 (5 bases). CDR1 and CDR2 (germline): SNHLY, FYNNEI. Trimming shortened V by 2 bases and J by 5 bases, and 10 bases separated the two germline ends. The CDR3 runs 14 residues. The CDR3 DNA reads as TGTGCCAGCAGTGAATCAGGGTTGGATCAGCCCCAGCATTTT. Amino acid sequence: CASSESGLDQPQHF.

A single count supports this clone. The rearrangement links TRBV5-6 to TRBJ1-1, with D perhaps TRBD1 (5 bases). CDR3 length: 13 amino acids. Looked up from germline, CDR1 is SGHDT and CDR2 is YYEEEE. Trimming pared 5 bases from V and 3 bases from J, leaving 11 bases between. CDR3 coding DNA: TGTGCCAGCAGGGAGGGGTCGGACACTGAAGCTTTCTTT. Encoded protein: CASREGSDTEAFF.

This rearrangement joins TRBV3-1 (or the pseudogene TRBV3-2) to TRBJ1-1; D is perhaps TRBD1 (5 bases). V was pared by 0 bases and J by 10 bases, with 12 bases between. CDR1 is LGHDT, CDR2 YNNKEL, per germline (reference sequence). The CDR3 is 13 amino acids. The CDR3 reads CASSQDQGLGAFF. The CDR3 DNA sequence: TGTGCCAGCAGCCAAGACCAGGGCCTGGGAGCTTTCTTT.

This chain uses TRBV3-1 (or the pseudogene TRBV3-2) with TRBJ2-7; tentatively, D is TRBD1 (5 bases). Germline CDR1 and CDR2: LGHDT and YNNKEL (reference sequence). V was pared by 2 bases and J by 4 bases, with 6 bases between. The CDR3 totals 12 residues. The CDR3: CASSQRGYEQYF. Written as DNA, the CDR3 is TGTGCCAGCAGCCAAAGGGGTTACGAGCAGTACTTC.

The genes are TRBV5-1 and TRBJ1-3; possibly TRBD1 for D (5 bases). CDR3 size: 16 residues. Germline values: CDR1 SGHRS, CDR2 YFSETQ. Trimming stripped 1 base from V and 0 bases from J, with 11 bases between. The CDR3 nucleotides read TGCGCCAGCAGCTTGTCGGGGGGTATCTCTGGAAACACCATATATTTT. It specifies CASSLSGGISGNTIYF.

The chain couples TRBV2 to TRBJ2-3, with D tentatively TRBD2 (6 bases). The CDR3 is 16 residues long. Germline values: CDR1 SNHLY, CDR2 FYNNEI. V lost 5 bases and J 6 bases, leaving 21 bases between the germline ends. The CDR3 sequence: CASSIGAGFTRDTQYF. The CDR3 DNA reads TGTGCCAGCAGTATTGGGGCGGGGTTCACTCGGGATACGCAGTATTTT.

CDR3 coding DNA: TGTGCCAGCAGTTTGGGGCAGACTCCTGAAGCTTTCTTT. Its protein product is CASSLGQTPEAFF. This sequence joins TRBV28 and TRBJ1-1, with D perhaps TRBD1 (5 bases). The CDR3 has 13 residues. V was clipped by 3 bases and J by 6 bases, with 11 bases between them. Germline CDR1 reads MDHEN; CDR2 reads SYDVKM. The full variable domain, with the rest looked up from reference TRBV28 and TRBJ1-1, is DVKVTQSSRYLVKRTGEKVFLECVQDMDHENMFWYRQDPGLGLRLIYFSYDVKMKEKGDIPEGYSVSREKKERFSLILESASTNQTSMYLCASSLGQTPEAFFGQGTRLTVV.

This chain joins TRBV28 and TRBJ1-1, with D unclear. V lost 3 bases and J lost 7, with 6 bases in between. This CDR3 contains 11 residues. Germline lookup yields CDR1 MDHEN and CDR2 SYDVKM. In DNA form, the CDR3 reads TGTGCCAGCAGTTTCACGGGTGAAGCTTTCTTT. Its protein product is CASSFTGEAFF.

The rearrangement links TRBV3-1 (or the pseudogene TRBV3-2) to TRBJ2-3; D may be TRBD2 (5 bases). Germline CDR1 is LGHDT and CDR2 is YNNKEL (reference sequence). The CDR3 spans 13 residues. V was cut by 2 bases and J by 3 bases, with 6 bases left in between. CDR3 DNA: TGTGCCAGCAGCCAACGGGGTACAGATACGCAGTATTTT. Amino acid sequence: CASSQRGTDTQYF.

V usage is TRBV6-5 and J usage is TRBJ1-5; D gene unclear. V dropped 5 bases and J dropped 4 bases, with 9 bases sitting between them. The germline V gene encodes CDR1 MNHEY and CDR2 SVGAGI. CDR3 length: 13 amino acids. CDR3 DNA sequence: TGTGCCAGCAGTACCCACCTAAATCAGCCCCAGCATTTT. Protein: CASSTHLNQPQHF.